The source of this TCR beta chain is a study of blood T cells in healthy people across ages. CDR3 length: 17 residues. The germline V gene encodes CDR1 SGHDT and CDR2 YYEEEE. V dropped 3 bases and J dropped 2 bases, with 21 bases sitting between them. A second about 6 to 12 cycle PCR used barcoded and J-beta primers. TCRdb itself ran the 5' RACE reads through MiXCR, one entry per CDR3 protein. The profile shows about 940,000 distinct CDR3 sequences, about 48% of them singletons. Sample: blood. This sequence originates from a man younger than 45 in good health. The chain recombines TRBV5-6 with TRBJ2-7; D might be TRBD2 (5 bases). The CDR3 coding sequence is TGTGCCAGCAGCTGGGTAGAGGGTAGCGCCGCCGCCTACGAGCAGTACTTC. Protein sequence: CASSWVEGSAAAYEQYF.